One T cell receptor beta chain is described in this entry. Here immunoSEQ multiplex PCR was the method, and the copy in TCRdb shows in-frame clones only, minus some. The table has 25,000 to 35,000 clones, over 60% seen once. These data are taken from a study of sequential checkpoint blockade in melanoma. As for the study in general: Randomization was 1:1 between first-line nivolumab→ipilimumab and ipilimumab→nivolumab. Both treatment sequences were followed by maintenance nivolumab.

Treatment denoted: randomized to nivolumab then ipilimumab (arm A) or the reverse (arm B). No patient had prior DNA-damaging chemotherapy. From thawed PBMCs, live CD3+CD8+ cells negative for CD19 and CD56 were sorted. The input for sequencing was CD8+ T cells sorted from blood (inferred from file names), taken from a patient given nivolumab and ipilimumab in sequence. The sequence derives from a human donor with melanoma.

Here the CDR3 DNA reads TGTGCCAGCAGCTCAAATAGCGGGGGGCCGAGCTCCTACGAGCAGTACTTC. Translation gives CASSSNSGGPSSYEQYF. V usage is TRBV13 and J usage is TRBJ2-7, with TRBD2 matching over 10 bases. The germline V gene has CDR1 PRHDT and CDR2 FYEKMQ (reference sequence). With 4 bases clipped from V and 0 bases from J, the junction kept 9 bases outside the gene matches. CDR3 size: 17 residues.